This entry lists 3 T cell receptor beta chains sequenced from one sample in a study of blood T cell repertoires in COVID-19. TCRdb's copy holds only in-frame clones and misses some; the assay was immunoSEQ multiplex PCR. The table lists just over 350,000 clones, 75% to 90% of them singletons. The sequencing sample was made of peripheral blood. The receptor set was obtained from an older woman with COVID-19, enrolled during active disease.

The genes are TRBV18 and TRBJ1-1; TRBD1 is a possible D gene (5 bases). Trimming shortened V by 1 base and J by 0 bases, and 12 bases separated the two germline ends. The CDR3 length is 16 residues. Germline V lookup: CDR1 KGHSH, CDR2 LQKENI. The CDR3 spells CASSPRGGAVNTEAFF. The CDR3 region has the DNA TGTGCCAGCTCACCACGGGGCGGGGCCGTGAACACTGAAGCTTTCTTT. Filled out from reference TRBV18 and TRBJ1-1, the complete variable domain reads NAGVMQNPRHLVRRRGQEARLRCSPMKGHSHVYWYRQLPEEGLKFMVYLQKENIIDESGMPKERFSAEFPKEGPSILRIQQVVRGDSAAYFCASSPRGGAVNTEAFFGQGTRLTVV.

This clone was found once. V usage is TRBV19 and J usage is TRBJ2-7, with D tentatively TRBD1 (6 bases). Trimming took off 7 bases at V and 11 bases at J, with 24 bases between the two ends. The CDR3 extends over 14 amino acids. Germline V gene sequence: CDR1 LNHDA, CDR2 SQIVND (reference sequence). The CDR3 nucleotides read TGTGCCAGTACCCTGACAGGAGGAGGTCAGGCGGAGTACTTC. It encodes CASTLTGGGQAEYF. The complete variable domain, with remaining parts taken from reference TRBV19 and TRBJ2-7, reads DGGITQSPKYLFRKEGQNVTLSCEQNLNHDAMYWYRQDPGQGLRLIYYSQIVNDFQKGDIAEGYSVSREKKESFPLTVTSAQKNPTAFYLCASTLTGGGQAEYFGPGTRLTVT.

The V gene is TRBV7-9, the J gene TRBJ1-1, with 8 bases matching TRBD1. V lost 3 bases to trimming and J lost 4 bases; unmatched junction nucleotides: 7. The length of the CDR3 is 15 residues. Looked up from germline, CDR1 is SEHNR and CDR2 is FQNEAQ (reference sequence). CDR3 DNA: TGTGCCAGCAGCTTTCCGGACAGGGTTGGCACTGAAGCTTTCTTT. As protein: CASSFPDRVGTEAFF.